The 3 T cell receptor beta chains presented below share a single source sample, sequenced in a study of Graves' ophthalmopathy and Graves' hyperthyroidism. The study amplified TCR beta CDR3 regions using RNA transcripts. The library came from an HTBI-primed first-round RT-PCR and a second-round multiplex PCR. TCRdb fed the multiplex PCR reads into MiXCR, producing one record per CDR3 protein. Of hundreds of thousands of distinct CDR3 sequences listed, about 20% were seen once; the top ten hold approximately 6.5%. Material: peripheral blood. The origin of the receptors is a woman aged 18-29 years with stable Graves' hyperthyroidism. Some clones in this sample may be carry-over from other donors' samples.

This clonotype was recorded at least ten times. The chain recombines TRBV5-1 with TRBJ1-1; TRBD1 matches 10 bases. The germline CDR1 and CDR2 sequences are SGHRS and YFSETQ. V shed 4 bases, J shed 3 bases, and the junction held 6 bases outside the gene matches. The CDR3 runs to 15 residues. CDR3 sequence: CASSTQGQGDTEAFF. In DNA, the CDR3 is TGCGCCAGCAGCACCCAAGGACAGGGGGACACTGAAGCTTTCTTT.

The genes are TRBV20-1 and TRBJ2-5, with TRBD1 identical over 9 bases. Germline V gives CDR1 DFQATT, CDR2 SNEGSKA (reference sequence). This CDR3 is 14 amino acids long. With 3 bases clipped from V and 2 bases from J, the junction kept 4 bases outside the gene matches. The CDR3 loop reads CSASRDRVQETQYF. Here the CDR3 DNA reads TGCAGTGCTAGCCGGGACAGGGTACAAGAGACCCAGTACTTC.

This clonotype was seen many times. The chain links TRBV4-2 to TRBJ2-6; D is undetermined. The germline V gene encodes CDR1 LGHNA and CDR2 YNFKEQ. This CDR3 region has 18 residues. V was shortened by 0 bases and J by 3 bases, with 15 bases between the two germline ends. CDR3 loop: CASSQESLRLGGANVLTF. As DNA, the CDR3 is TGTGCCAGCAGCCAAGAAAGCCTCCGGCTGGGTGGGGCCAACGTCCTGACTTTC.